These T cell receptor beta chains were read from a single sample in a study of cytomegalovirus exposure and HLA in healthy donors. Profiled with immunoSEQ multiplex PCR; TCRdb holds only in-frame clones, not every one. Of under 200,000 clones listed, around 80% were seen once; the top ten hold 1.9%. Sample: PBMCs. All receptors derive from a man between 18 and 35 years old in good health and CMV-seronegative. Both conserved end residues are part of each CDR3. The order of the fields is clone size, V gene, J gene, D gene, CDR3 protein, CDR3 DNA. The D gene is left open where the match is weak. Size tells how often a clone was seen (once, few, many) or the class of an expanded clone, and some rows leave it out.

>-|TRBV7-9|TRBJ2-5|TRBD2
CASSPPGLAVQETQYF
TGTGCCAGCAGCCCACCGGGACTAGCGGTGCAAGAGACCCAGTACTTC
>once|TRBV18|TRBJ2-5|-
CASQPMGGPQYF
TGTGCCAGCCAGCCCATGGGGGGTCCCCAGTACTTC
>-|TRBV7-9|TRBJ2-2|-
CASSLGEGGLFF
TGTGCCAGCAGCTTAGGAGAGGGCGGGCTGTTTTTT
>-|TRBV28|TRBJ1-5|TRBD1
CASSFIGDRGQPQHF
TGTGCCAGCAGTTTTATTGGGGACAGGGGACAGCCCCAGCATTTT
>-|TRBV11-2|TRBJ2-7|-
CASSLRGLVENEQYF
TGTGCCAGCAGCTTAAGGGGACTCGTGGAAAACGAGCAGTACTTC
>-|TRBV25-1|TRBJ1-1|-
CASRANRNEAFF
TGTGCCAGCAGGGCAAACAGGAATGAAGCTTTCTTT
>-|TRBV4-1|TRBJ2-5|TRBD2
CASSQARQASGRLPETQYF
TGCGCCAGCAGCCAAGCGAGGCAGGCTAGCGGGAGGCTGCCAGAGACCCAGTACTTC
>-|TRBV7-2|TRBJ1-6|-
CASSLQGRGENSPLHF
TGTGCCAGCAGCTTGCAGGGGAGAGGGGAAAATTCACCCCTCCACTTT
>-|TRBV6-5|TRBJ2-7|TRBD1
CASSNRGHDEQYF
TGTGCCAGCAGCAACAGGGGGCACGACGAGCAGTACTTC
>-|TRBV5-1|TRBJ2-3|-
CASSFLGDTQYF
TGCGCCAGCAGCTTTCTCGGGGATACGCAGTATTTT
>-|TRBV19|TRBJ2-1|TRBD2
CASSILAAYNEQFF
TGTGCCAGTAGTATACTAGCGGCTTACAATGAGCAGTTCTTC
>-|TRBV9|TRBJ1-5|-
CASSLGPNQPQHF
TGTGCCAGCAGCCTGGGGCCTAATCAGCCCCAGCATTTT
>-|TRBV5-1|TRBJ1-4|-
CASSQGNAGVEKLFF
TGCGCCAGCAGCCAAGGGAACGCCGGGGTAGAAAAACTGTTTTTT
>few|TRBV28|TRBJ2-3|TRBD2
CASSSLLADHTDTQYF
TGTGCCAGCAGTTCTCTCCTAGCGGACCACACAGATACGCAGTATTTT
>-|TRBV5-8|TRBJ1-4|-
CASSFISGSFLSPANEKLFF
TGTGCCAGCAGCTTCATAAGCGGATCTTTTCTCTCCCCGGCTAATGAAAAACTGTTTTTT
>-|TRBV27|TRBJ2-3|-
CASSYLSTDTQYF
TGTGCCAGCAGTTACTTGAGCACAGATACGCAGTATTTT
>-|TRBV19|TRBJ2-4|-
CASTSPVTAELKAKNIQYF
TGTGCCAGTACCTCCCCGGTGACAGCAGAATTGAAAGCCAAAAACATTCAGTACTTC
>-|TRBV6-1|TRBJ1-1|TRBD1
CASSSPDRGDTEAFF
TGTGCCAGCAGTTCACCGGACAGGGGGGACACTGAAGCTTTCTTT
>once|TRBV7-2|TRBJ2-4|-
CASSPPSKNIQYF
TGTGCCAGCAGCCCCCCCAGCAAAAACATTCAGTACTTC
>few|TRBV5-1|TRBJ2-5|-
CASSFTGVPYQETQYF
TGCGCCAGCAGCTTTACGGGAGTCCCTTACCAAGAGACCCAGTACTTC
>-|TRBV4-3|TRBJ2-2|TRBD1
CASSPSRDRSGELFF
TGCGCCAGCAGCCCGTCCCGGGACAGATCCGGGGAGCTGTTTTTT
>-|TRBV11-1|TRBJ2-7|-
CASSLDYLLGHEQYF
TGTGCCAGCAGCTTAGACTACCTATTAGGCCACGAGCAGTACTTC
>-|TRBV2|TRBJ2-3|TRBD2
CASSTLAGGAGTQYF
TGTGCCAGCAGCACTCTAGCGGGTGGCGCAGGTACGCAGTATTTT